A selection of T cell receptor beta chains follows, all from one sample in a study of T cell changes during pregnancy in multiple sclerosis. Profiling relied on immunoSEQ multiplex PCR, and the TCRdb table lists in-frame clones only, not all of them. The sample carries approximately 70,000 clones, 90% to 95% recorded once. Sequencing was performed on peripheral blood, taken in the third trimester of pregnancy. These receptors were taken from a female donor in good health, enrolled as a control in a pregnancy study. The CDR3 runs from the conserved cysteine through the conserved F or W. The order of the fields is D gene, J gene, V gene, clone size, CDR3 protein, CDR3 DNA. The D gene is left open where the match is weak. The listing skips clone size in some rows; elsewhere it reads once, few, many or a size class.

d_gene: TRBD1; j_gene: TRBJ1-4; v_gene: TRBV27; abundance: .; CDR3aa: CASSGGQGGSNEKLFF; CDR3nt: TGTGCCAGCAGTGGGGGACAGGGTGGGTCTAATGAAAAACTGTTTTTT
d_gene: .; j_gene: TRBJ1-2; v_gene: TRBV7-2; abundance: .; CDR3aa: CASSPPSGGYTF; CDR3nt: TGTGCCAGCAGCCCCCCCTCCGGTGGCTACACCTTC
d_gene: TRBD1; j_gene: TRBJ1-1; v_gene: TRBV5-1; abundance: .; CDR3aa: CASAKQGLNTEAFF; CDR3nt: TGCGCCAGCGCTAAACAGGGGTTGAACACTGAAGCTTTCTTT
d_gene: .; j_gene: TRBJ2-1; v_gene: TRBV28; abundance: .; CDR3aa: CASNRGRSYNEQFF; CDR3nt: TGTGCCAGCAACCGAGGCCGCTCCTACAATGAGCAGTTCTTC
d_gene: .; j_gene: TRBJ2-7; v_gene: TRBV6-5; abundance: once; CDR3aa: CASSFRQVLYEQYF; CDR3nt: TGTGCCAGCAGTTTCAGACAGGTCTTATACGAGCAGTACTTC
d_gene: TRBD2; j_gene: TRBJ2-7; v_gene: TRBV4-1; abundance: .; CDR3aa: CASSQVEIAGGYEQYF; CDR3nt: TGCGCCAGCAGCCAAGTTGAAATAGCGGGGGGTTACGAGCAGTACTTC
d_gene: TRBD1; j_gene: TRBJ1-2; v_gene: TRBV13; abundance: .; CDR3aa: CASSPWTGVISYGYTF; CDR3nt: TGTGCCAGCAGCCCCTGGACAGGGGTGATAAGCTATGGCTACACCTTC
d_gene: .; j_gene: TRBJ1-6; v_gene: TRBV28; abundance: .; CDR3aa: CASTREGGTYNSPLHF; CDR3nt: TGTGCCAGCACTAGGGAGGGGGGTACCTATAATTCACCCCTCCACTTT
d_gene: TRBD1; j_gene: TRBJ1-4; v_gene: TRBV4-1; abundance: .; CDR3aa: CASSQDLGQGFLTNEKLFF; CDR3nt: TGCGCCAGCAGCCAAGATCTCGGACAGGGGTTTCTGACTAATGAAAAACTGTTTTTT
d_gene: .; j_gene: TRBJ1-2; v_gene: TRBV6-4; abundance: .; CDR3aa: CASSDWNLGVNYGYTF; CDR3nt: TGTGCCAGCAGTGACTGGAACCTGGGCGTTAACTATGGCTACACCTTC
d_gene: TRBD2; j_gene: TRBJ2-3; v_gene: TRBV7-9; abundance: .; CDR3aa: CASSLGGGPSTDTQYF; CDR3nt: TGTGCCAGCAGCTTAGGGGGGGGTCCTAGCACAGATACGCAGTATTTT
d_gene: .; j_gene: TRBJ1-2; v_gene: TRBV5-1; abundance: .; CDR3aa: CASSSRVSVEGYTF; CDR3nt: TGCGCCAGCAGCTCCAGGGTGAGCGTCGAGGGCTACACCTTC
d_gene: TRBD1; j_gene: TRBJ2-1; v_gene: TRBV6-4; abundance: .; CDR3aa: CASRSTTGGSGEQFF; CDR3nt: TGTGCCAGCCGGAGTACGACAGGGGGGTCGGGTGAGCAGTTCTTC
d_gene: TRBD1; j_gene: TRBJ2-4; v_gene: TRBV11-2; abundance: .; CDR3aa: CASSPNSDRKAYF; CDR3nt: TGTGCCAGCAGCCCCAATTCGGACAGGAAGGCGTACTTC
d_gene: .; j_gene: TRBJ1-2; v_gene: TRBV12-5; abundance: .; CDR3aa: CASGPRRGGEFYGYTF; CDR3nt: TGTGCTAGTGGTCCGAGACGGGGAGGGGAATTCTATGGCTACACCTTC
d_gene: TRBD1; j_gene: TRBJ2-7; v_gene: TRBV9; abundance: .; CDR3aa: CASSARTGGPYEQYF; CDR3nt: TGTGCCAGCAGCGCGAGGACAGGGGGTCCCTACGAGCAGTACTTC